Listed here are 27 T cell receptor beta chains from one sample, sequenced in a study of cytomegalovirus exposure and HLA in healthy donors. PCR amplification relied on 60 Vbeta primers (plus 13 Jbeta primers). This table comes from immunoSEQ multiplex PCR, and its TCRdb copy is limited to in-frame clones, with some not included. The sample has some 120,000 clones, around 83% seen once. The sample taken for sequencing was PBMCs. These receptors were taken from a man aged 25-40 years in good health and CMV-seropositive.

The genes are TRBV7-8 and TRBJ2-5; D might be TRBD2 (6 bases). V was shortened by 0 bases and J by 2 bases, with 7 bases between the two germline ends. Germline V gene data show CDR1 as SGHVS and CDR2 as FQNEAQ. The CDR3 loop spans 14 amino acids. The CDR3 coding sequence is TGTGCCAGCAGCTTAGCGGCGGGACAAGAGACCCAGTACTTC. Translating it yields CASSLAAGQETQYF. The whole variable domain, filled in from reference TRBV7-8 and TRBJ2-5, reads GAGVSQSPRYKVAKRGQDVALRCDPISGHVSLFWYQQALGQGPEFLTYFQNEAQLDKSGLPSDRFFAERPEGSVSTLKIQRTQQEDSAVYLCASSLAAGQETQYFGPGTRLLVL.

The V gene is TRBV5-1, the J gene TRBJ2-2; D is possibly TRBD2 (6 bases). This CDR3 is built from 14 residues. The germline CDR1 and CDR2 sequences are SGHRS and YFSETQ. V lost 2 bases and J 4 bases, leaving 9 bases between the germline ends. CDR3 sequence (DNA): TGCGCCAGCAGCTTCGGGACTGTCACCGGGGAGCTGTTTTTT. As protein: CASSFGTVTGELFF.

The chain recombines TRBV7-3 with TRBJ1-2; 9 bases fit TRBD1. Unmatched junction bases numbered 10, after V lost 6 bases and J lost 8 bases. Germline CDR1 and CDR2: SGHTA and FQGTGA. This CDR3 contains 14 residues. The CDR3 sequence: CASSSNRGQEGYTF. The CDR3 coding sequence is TGTGCCAGCAGTTCTAACAGGGGGCAGGAAGGCTACACCTTC.

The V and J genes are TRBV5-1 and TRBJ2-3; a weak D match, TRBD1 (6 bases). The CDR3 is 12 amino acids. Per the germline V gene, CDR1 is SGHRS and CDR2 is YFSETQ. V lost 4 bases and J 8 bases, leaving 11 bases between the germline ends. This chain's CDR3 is CASSEQGRTQYF. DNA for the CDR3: TGCGCCAGCAGCGAACAGGGTCGTACGCAGTATTTT. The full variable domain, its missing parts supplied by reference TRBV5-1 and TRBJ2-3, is KAGVTQTPRYLIKTRGQQVTLSCSPISGHRSVSWYQQTPGQGLQFLFEYFSETQRNKGNFPGRFSGRQFSNSRSEMNVSTLELGDSALYLCASSEQGRTQYFGPGTRLTVL.

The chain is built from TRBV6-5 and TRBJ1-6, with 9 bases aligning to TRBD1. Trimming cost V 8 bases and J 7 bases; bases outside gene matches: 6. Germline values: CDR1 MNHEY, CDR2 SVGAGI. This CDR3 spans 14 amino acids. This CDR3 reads CASGRQGGNSPLHF. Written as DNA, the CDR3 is TGTGCCAGCGGCCGACAGGGGGGGAATTCACCCCTCCACTTT.

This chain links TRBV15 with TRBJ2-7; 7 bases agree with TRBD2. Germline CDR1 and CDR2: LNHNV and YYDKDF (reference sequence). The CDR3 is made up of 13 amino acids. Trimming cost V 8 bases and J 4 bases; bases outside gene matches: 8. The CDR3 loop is CATGGGRLYEQYF. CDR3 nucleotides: TGTGCCACCGGCGGGGGAAGACTATACGAGCAGTACTTC.

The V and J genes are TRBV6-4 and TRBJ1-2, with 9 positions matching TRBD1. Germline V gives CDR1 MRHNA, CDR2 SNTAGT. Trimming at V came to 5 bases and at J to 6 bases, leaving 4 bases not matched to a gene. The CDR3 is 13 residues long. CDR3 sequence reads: CASSPGTGNGYTF. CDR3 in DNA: TGTGCCAGCAGTCCCGGGACAGGGAATGGCTACACCTTC.

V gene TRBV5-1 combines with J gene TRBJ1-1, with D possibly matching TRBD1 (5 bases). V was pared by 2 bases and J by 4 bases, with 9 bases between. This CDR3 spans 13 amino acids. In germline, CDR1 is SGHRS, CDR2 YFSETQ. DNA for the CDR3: TGCGCCAGCAGCTTTACAGGAACCACTGAAGCTTTCTTT. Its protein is CASSFTGTTEAFF.

The DNA for the CDR3 is TGTGCCAGCAGCTTGCGCAGTAGGGGCGAGCAGTACGTC. Protein: CASSLRSRGEQYV. V is TRBV7-2 and J is TRBJ2-7; D is perhaps TRBD1 (5 bases). The CDR3 is 13 residues long. Germline CDR1 and CDR2: SGHTA and FQGNSA. Trimming shortened V by 3 bases and J by 6 bases, and 12 bases separated the two germline ends.

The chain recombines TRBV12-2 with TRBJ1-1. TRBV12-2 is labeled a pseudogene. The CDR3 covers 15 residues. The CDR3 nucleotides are TGTGCAAGTCGCTTAGGCCGGGGAATGAACACTGAAGCTTTCTTT. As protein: CASRLGRGMNTEAFF.

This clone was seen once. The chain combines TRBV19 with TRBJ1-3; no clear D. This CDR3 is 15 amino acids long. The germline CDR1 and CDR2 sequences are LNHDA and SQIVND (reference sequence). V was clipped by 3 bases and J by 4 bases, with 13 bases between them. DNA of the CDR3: TGTGCCAGTAGTATCGGAGGAAATAAAGGAAACACCATATATTTT. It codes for CASSIGGNKGNTIYF.

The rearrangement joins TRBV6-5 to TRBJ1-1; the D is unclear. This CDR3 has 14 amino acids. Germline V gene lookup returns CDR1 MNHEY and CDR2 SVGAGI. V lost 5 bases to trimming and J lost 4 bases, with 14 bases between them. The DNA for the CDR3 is TGTGCCAGCAGTCCGCCACTTGTTGGCACTGAAGCTTTCTTT. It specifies CASSPPLVGTEAFF.

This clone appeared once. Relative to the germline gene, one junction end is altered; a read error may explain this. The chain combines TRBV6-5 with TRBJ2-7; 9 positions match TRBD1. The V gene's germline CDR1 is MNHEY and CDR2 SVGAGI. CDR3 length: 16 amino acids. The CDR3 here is CASSYSTGGISYEQCF. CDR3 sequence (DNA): TGTGCCAGCAGTTACTCCACAGGGGGCATTAGCTACGAGCAGTGCTTC.

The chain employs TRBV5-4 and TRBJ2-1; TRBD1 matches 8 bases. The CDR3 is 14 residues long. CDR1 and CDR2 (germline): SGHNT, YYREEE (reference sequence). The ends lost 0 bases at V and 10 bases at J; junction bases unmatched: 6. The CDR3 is CASSLVQGAREQFF. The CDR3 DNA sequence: TGTGCCAGCAGCTTGGTGCAGGGGGCCAGGGAGCAGTTCTTC.

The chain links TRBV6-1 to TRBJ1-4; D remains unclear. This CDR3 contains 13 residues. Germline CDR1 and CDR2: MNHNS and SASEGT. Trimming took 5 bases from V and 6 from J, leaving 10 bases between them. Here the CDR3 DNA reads TGTGCCAGCAGTAGGACTCATGATGAAAAACTGTTTTTT. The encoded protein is CASSRTHDEKLFF.

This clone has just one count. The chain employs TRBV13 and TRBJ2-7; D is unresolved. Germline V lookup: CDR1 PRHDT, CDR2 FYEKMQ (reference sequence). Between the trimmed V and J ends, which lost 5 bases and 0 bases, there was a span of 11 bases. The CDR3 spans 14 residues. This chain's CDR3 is CASSPPISSYEQYF. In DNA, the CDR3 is TGTGCCAGCAGCCCTCCTATCTCCTCCTACGAGCAGTACTTC. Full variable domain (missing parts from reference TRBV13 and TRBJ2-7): AAGVIQSPRHLIKEKRETATLKCYPIPRHDTVYWYQQGPGQDPQFLISFYEKMQSDKGSIPDRFSAQQFSDYHSELNMSSLELGDSALYFCASSPPISSYEQYFGPGTRLTVT.

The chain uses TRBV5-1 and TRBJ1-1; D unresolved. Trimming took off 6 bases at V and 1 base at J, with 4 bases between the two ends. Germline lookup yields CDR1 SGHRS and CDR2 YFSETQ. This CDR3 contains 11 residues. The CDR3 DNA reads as TGCGCCAGCACCGGGAACACTGAAGCTTTCTTT. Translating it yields CASTGNTEAFF.

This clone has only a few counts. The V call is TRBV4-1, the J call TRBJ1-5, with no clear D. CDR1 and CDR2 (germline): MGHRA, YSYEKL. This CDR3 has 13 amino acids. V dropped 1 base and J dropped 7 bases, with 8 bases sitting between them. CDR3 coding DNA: TGCGCCAGCAGCCAAGCCAGAACGCAGCCCCAGCATTTT. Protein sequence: CASSQARTQPQHF.

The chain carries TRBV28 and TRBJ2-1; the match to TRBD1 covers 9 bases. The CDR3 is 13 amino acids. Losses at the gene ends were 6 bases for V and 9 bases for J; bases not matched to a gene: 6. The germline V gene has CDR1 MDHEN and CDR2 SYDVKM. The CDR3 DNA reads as TGTGCCAGCAGACCGACAGGGGGAGGTGAGCAGTTCTTC. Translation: CASRPTGGGEQFF.

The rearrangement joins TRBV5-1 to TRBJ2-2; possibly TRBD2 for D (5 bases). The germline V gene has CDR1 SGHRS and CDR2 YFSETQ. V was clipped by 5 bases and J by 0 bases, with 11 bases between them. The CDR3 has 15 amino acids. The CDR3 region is CASSRGFANTGELFF. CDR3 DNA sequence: TGCGCCAGCAGTAGAGGGTTCGCGAACACCGGGGAGCTGTTTTTT.

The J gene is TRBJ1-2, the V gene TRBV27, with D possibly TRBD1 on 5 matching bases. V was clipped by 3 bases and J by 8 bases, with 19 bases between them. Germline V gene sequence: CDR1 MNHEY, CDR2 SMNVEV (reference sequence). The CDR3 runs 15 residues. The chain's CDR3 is CASSFSRARVDGYTF. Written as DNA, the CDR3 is TGTGCCAGCAGTTTCAGTCGGGCCAGGGTAGACGGCTACACCTTC.

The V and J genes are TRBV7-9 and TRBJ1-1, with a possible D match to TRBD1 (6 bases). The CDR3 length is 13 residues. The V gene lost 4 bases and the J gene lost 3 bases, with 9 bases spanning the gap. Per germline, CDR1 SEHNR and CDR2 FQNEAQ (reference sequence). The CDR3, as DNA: TGTGCCAGCAGCTCAGGGGTAGACACTGAAGCTTTCTTT. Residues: CASSSGVDTEAFF.

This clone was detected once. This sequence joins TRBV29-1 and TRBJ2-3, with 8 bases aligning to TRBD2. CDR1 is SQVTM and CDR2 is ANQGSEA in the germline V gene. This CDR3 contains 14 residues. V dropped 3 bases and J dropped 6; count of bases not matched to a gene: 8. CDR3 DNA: TGCAGCGTTGAGGCTAGCGGGCTAGGGGATACGCAGTATTTT. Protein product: CSVEASGLGDTQYF.

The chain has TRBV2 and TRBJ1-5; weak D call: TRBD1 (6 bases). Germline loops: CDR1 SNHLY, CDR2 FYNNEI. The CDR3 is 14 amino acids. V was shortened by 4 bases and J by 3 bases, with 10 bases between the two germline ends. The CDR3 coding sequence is TGTGCCAGCAGTGCTGACAGGATCAATCAGCCCCAGCATTTT. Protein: CASSADRINQPQHF.

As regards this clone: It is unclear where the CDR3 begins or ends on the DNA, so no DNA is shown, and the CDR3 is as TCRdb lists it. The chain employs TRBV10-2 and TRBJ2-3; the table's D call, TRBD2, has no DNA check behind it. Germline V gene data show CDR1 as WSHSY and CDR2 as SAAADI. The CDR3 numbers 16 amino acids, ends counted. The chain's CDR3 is CASSVPPAGNTDTQYF.

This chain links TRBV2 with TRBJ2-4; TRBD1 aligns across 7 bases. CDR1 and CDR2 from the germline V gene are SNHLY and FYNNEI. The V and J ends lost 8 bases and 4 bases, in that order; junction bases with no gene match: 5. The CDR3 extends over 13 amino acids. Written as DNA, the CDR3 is TGTGCCAGCCGACAGGGATCTAAAAACATTCAGTACTTC. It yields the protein CASRQGSKNIQYF. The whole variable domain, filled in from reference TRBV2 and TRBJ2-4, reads EPEVTQTPSHQVTQMGQEVILRCVPISNHLYFYWYRQILGQKVEFLVSFYNNEISEKSEIFDDQFSVERPDGSNFTLKIRSTKLEDSAMYFCASRQGSKNIQYFGAGTRLSVL.

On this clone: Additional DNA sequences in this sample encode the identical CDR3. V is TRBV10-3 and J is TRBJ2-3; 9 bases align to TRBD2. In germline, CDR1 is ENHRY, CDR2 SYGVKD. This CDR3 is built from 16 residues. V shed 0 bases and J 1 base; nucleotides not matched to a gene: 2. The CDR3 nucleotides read TGTGCCATCAGTGAGTCATGGACTAGCGGCACAGATACGCAGTATTTT. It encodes CAISESWTSGTDTQYF.